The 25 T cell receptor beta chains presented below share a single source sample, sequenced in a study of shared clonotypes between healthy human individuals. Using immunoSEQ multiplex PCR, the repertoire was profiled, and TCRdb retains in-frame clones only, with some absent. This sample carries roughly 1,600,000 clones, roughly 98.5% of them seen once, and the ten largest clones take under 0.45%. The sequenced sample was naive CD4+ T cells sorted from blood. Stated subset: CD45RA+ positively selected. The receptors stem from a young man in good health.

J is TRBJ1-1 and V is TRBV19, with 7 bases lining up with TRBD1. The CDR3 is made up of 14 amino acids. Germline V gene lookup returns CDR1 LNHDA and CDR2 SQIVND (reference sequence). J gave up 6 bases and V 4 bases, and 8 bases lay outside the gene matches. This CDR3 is CASSTGGGSAEAFF. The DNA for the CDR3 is TGTGCCAGTAGTACAGGGGGGGGATCGGCTGAAGCTTTCTTT.

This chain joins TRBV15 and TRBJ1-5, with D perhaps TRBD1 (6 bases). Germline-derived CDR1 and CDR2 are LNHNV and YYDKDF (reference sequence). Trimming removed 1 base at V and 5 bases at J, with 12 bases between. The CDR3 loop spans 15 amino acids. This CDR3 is CATSRGRDTYQPQHF. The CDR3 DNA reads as TGTGCCACCAGCAGAGGCCGGGACACTTATCAGCCCCAGCATTTT.

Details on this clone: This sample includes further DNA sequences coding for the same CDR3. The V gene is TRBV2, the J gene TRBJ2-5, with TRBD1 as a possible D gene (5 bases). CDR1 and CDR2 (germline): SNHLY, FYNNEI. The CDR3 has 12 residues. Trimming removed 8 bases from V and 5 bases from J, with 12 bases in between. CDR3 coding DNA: TGTGCCAGCCAGGGTCCAGGTGAGACCCAGTACTTC. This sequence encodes CASQGPGETQYF.

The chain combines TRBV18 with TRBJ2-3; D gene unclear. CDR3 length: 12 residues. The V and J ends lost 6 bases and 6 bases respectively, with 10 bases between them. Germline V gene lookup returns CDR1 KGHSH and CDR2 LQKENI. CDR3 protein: CASSSPTDTQYF. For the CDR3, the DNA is TGTGCCAGCTCTTCCCCAACGGATACGCAGTATTTT. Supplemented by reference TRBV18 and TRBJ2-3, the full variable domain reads NAGVMQNPRHLVRRRGQEARLRCSPMKGHSHVYWYRQLPEEGLKFMVYLQKENIIDESGMPKERFSAEFPKEGPSILRIQQVVRGDSAAYFCASSSPTDTQYFGPGTRLTVL.

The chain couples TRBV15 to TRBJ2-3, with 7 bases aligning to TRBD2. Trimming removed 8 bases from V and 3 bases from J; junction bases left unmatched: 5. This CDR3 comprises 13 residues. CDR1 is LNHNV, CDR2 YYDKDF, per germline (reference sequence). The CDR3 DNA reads TGTGCCACCCGGAGGACTAGAACAGATACGCAGTATTTT. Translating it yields CATRRTRTDTQYF. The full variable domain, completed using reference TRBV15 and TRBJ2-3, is DAMVIQNPRYQVTQFGKPVTLSCSQTLNHNVMYWYQQKSSQAPKLLFHYYDKDFNNEADTPDNFQSRRPNTSFCFLDIRSPGLGDTAMYLCATRRTRTDTQYFGPGTRLTVL.

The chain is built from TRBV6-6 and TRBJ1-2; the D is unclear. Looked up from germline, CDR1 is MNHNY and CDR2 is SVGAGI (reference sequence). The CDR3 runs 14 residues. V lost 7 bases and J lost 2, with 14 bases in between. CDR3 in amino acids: CASTNEDGNYGYTF. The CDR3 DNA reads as TGTGCCAGCACAAATGAGGACGGAAACTATGGCTACACCTTC.

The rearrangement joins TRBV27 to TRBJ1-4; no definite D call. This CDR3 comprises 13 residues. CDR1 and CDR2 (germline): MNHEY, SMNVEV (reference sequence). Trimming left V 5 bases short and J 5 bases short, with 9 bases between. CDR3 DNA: TGTGCCAGCAGTAAGACGGGGAATGAAAAACTGTTTTTT. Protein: CASSKTGNEKLFF. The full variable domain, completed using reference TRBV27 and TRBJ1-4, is EAQVTQNPRYLITVTGKKLTVTCSQNMNHEYMSWYRQDPGLGLRQIYYSMNVEVTDKGDVPEGYKVSRKEKRNFPLILESPSPNQTSLYFCASSKTGNEKLFFGSGTQLSVL.

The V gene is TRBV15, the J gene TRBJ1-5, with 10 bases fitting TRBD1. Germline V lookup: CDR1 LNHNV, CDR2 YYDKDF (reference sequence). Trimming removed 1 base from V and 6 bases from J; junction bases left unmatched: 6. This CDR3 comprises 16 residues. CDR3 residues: CATSRGGQGSAQPQHF. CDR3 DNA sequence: TGTGCCACCAGCAGAGGGGGACAGGGGTCTGCTCAGCCCCAGCATTTT. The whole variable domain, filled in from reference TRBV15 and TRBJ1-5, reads DAMVIQNPRYQVTQFGKPVTLSCSQTLNHNVMYWYQQKSSQAPKLLFHYYDKDFNNEADTPDNFQSRRPNTSFCFLDIRSPGLGDTAMYLCATSRGGQGSAQPQHFGDGTRLSIL.

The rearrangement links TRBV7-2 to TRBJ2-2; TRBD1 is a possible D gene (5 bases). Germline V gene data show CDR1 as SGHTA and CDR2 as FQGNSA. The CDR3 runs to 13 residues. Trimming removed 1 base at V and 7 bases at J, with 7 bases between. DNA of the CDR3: TGTGCCAGCAGCTTAGAGCAGGGCGGGGAGCTGTTTTTT. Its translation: CASSLEQGGELFF.

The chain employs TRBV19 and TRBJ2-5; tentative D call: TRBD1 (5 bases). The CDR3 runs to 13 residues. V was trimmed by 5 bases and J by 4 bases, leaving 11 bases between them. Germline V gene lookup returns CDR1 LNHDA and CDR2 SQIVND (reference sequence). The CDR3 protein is CASSPDSSETQYF. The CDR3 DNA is TGTGCCAGTAGTCCTGACAGCTCAGAGACCCAGTACTTC.

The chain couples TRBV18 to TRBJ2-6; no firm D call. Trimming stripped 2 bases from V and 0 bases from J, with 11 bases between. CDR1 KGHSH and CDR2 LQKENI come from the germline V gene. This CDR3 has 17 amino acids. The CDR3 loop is CASSPSGRNSGANVLTF. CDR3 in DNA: TGTGCCAGCTCACCATCGGGCCGAAACTCTGGGGCCAACGTCCTGACTTTC. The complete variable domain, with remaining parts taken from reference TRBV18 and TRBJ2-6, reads NAGVMQNPRHLVRRRGQEARLRCSPMKGHSHVYWYRQLPEEGLKFMVYLQKENIIDESGMPKERFSAEFPKEGPSILRIQQVVRGDSAAYFCASSPSGRNSGANVLTFGAGSRLTVL.

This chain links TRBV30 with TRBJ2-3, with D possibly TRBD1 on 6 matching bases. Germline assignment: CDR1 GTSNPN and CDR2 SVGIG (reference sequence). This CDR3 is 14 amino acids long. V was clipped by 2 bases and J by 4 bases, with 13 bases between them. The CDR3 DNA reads TGTGCCTGGAGTCCCCAGGGGATAGCAGATACGCAGTATTTT. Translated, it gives CAWSPQGIADTQYF.

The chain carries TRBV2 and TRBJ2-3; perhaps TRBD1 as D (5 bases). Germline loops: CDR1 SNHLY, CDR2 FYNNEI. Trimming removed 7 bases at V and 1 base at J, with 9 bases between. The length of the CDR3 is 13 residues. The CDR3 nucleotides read TGTGCCAGCATCAGGGAACGCACAGATACGCAGTATTTT. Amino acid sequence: CASIRERTDTQYF.

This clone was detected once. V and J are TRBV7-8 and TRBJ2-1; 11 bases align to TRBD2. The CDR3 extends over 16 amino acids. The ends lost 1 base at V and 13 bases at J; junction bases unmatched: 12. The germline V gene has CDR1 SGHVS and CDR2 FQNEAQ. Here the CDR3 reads CASSLVMASGRLVQFF. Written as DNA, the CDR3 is TGTGCCAGCAGCTTAGTTATGGCTAGCGGGAGGCTTGTTCAGTTCTTC.

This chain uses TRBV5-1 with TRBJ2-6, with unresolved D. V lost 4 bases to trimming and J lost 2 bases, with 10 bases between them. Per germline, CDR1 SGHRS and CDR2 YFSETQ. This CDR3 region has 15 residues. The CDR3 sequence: CASSRRETGANVLTF. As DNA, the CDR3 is TGCGCCAGCAGCCGAAGGGAAACTGGGGCCAACGTCCTGACTTTC.

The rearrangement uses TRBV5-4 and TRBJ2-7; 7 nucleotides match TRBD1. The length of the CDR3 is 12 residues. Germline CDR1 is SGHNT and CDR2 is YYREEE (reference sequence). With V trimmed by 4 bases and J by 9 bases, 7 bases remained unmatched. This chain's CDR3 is CASSRDSQAQYF. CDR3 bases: TGTGCCAGCAGCCGGGACAGCCAGGCGCAGTACTTC.

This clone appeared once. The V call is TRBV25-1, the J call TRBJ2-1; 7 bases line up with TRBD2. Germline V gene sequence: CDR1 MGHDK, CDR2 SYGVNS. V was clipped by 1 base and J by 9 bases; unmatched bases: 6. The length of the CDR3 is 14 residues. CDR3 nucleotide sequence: TGTGCCAGCAGTGAATTTAAAGGGGAGGGTGAGCAGTTCTTC. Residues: CASSEFKGEGEQFF.

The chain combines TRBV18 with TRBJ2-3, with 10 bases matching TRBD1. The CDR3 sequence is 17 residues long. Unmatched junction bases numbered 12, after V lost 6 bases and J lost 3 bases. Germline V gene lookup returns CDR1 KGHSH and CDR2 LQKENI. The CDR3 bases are TGTGCCAGCTCTCCCGTGACAGGGGGCTTGAAGACAGATACGCAGTATTTT. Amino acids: CASSPVTGGLKTDTQYF.

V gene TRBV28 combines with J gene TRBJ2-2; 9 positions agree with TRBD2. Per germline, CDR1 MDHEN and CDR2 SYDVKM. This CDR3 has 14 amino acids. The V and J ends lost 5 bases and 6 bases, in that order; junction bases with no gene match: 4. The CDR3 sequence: CASSRTSEAGELFF. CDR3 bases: TGTGCCAGCAGTCGGACTAGCGAGGCCGGGGAGCTGTTTTTT. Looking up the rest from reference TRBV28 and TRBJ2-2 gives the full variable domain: DVKVTQSSRYLVKRTGEKVFLECVQDMDHENMFWYRQDPGLGLRLIYFSYDVKMKEKGDIPEGYSVSREKKERFSLILESASTNQTSMYLCASSRTSEAGELFFGEGSRLTVL.

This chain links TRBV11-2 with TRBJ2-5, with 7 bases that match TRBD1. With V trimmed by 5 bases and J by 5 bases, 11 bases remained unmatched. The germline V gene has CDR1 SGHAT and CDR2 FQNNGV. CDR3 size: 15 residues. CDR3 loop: CASSATGRVSETQYF. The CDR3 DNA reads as TGTGCCAGCAGCGCGACAGGGAGAGTCTCCGAGACCCAGTACTTC.

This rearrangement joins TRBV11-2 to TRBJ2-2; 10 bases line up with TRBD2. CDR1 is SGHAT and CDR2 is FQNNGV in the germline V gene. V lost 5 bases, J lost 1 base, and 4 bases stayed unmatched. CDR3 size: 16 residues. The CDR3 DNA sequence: TGTGCCAGCAGCCTGCGGACTAGCGGGAACACCGGGGAGCTGTTTTTT. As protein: CASSLRTSGNTGELFF.

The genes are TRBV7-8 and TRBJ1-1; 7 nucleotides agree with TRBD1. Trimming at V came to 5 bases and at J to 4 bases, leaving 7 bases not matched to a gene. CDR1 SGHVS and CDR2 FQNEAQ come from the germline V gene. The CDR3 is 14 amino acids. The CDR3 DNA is TGTGCCAGCAGCCTACAACAGGGGCGCACTGAAGCTTTCTTT. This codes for CASSLQQGRTEAFF.

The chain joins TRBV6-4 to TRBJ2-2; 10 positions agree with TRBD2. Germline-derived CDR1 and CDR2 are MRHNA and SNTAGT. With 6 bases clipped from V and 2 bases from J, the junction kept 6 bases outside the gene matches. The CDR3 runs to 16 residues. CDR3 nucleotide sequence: TGTGCCAGCAGCACACTAGCGGGGACTAACACCGGGGAGCTGTTTTTT. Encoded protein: CASSTLAGTNTGELFF.

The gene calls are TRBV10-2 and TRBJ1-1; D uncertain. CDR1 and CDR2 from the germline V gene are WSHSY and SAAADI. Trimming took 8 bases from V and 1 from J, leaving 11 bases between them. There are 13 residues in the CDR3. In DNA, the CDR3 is TGCGCCAGCTTGCGACGAGAGAACACTGAAGCTTTCTTT. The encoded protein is CASLRRENTEAFF.

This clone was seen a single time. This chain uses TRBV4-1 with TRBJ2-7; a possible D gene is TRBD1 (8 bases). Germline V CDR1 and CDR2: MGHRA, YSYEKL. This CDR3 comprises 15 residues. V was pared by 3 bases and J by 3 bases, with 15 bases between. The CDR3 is CASSHLDREGYEQYF. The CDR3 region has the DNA TGCGCCAGCAGCCATCTGGACAGGGAGGGCTACGAGCAGTACTTC.